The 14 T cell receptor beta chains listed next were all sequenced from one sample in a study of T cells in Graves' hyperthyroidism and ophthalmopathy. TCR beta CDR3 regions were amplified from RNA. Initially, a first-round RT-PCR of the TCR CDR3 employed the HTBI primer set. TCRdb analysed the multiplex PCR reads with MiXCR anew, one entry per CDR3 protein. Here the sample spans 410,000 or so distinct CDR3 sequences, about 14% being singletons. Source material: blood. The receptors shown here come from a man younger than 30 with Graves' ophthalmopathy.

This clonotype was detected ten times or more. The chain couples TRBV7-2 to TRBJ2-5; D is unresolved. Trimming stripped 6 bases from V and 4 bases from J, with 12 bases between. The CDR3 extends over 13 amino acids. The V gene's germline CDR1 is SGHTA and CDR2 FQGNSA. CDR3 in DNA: TGTGCCAGCAGGAGAGGTTTCGGAGAGACCCAGTACTTC. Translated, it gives CASRRGFGETQYF.

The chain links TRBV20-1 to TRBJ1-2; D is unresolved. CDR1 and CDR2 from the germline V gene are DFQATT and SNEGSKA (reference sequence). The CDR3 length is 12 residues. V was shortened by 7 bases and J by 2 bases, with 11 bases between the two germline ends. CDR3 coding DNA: TGCAGTGGCAGCGGATCGAACTATGGCTACACCTTC. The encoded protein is CSGSGSNYGYTF.

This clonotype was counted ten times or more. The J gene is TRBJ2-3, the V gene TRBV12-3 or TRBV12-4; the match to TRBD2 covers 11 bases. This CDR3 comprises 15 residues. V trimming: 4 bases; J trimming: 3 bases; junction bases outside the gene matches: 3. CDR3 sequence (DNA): TGTGCCAGCAGTTCGGGACTAGCGGAGACAGATACGCAGTATTTT. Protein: CASSSGLAETDTQYF.

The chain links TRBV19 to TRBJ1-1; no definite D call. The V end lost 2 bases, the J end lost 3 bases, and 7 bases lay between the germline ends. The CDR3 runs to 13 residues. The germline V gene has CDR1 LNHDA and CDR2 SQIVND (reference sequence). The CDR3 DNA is TGTGCCAGTAGTATATTCAGAGACACTGAAGCTTTCTTT. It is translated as CASSIFRDTEAFF.

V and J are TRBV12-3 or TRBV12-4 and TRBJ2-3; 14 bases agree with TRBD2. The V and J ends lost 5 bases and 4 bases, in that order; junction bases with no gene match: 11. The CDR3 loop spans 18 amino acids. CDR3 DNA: TGTGCCAGCAGTCCGATCCTGGGGACTAGCGGGGGCCCAGATACGCAGTATTTT. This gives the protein CASSPILGTSGGPDTQYF.

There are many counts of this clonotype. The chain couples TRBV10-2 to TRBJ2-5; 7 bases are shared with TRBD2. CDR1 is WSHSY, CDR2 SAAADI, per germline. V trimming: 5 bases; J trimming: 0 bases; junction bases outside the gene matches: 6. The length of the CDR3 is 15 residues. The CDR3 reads CASSLAGRDQETQYF. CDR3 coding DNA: TGCGCCAGCAGTCTGGCAGGGAGGGACCAAGAGACCCAGTACTTC.

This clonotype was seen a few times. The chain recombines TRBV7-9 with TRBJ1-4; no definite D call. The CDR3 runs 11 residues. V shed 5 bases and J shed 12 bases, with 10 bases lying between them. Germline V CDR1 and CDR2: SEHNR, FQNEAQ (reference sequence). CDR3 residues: CASSNRQELFF. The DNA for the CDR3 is TGTGCCAGCAGCAACCGACAAGAACTGTTTTTT.

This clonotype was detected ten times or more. The CDR3 region is CSVEDLGGRGDEQFF. The CDR3 nucleotides read TGCAGCGTTGAAGATCTTGGGGGGAGAGGCGATGAGCAGTTCTTC. This rearrangement joins TRBV29-1 to TRBJ2-1, with D maybe TRBD2 (6 bases). Germline CDR1 reads SQVTM; CDR2 reads ANQGSEA. The CDR3 loop spans 15 amino acids. V dropped 0 bases and J dropped 8 bases, with 17 bases sitting between them.

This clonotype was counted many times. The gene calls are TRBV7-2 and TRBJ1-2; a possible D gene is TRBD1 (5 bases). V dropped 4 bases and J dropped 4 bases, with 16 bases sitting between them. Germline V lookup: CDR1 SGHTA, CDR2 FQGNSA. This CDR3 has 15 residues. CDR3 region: CASSSDRRRSYGYTF. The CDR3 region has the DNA TGTGCCAGCAGCTCTGACAGACGAAGGAGCTATGGCTACACCTTC.

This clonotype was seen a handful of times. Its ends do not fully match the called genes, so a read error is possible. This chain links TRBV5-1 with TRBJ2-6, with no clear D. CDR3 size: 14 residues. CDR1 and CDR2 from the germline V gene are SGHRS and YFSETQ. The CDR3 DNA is TGCGCCGGCAGCTTTTCCTCTGGGGCCAACGTCCTGACTTTC. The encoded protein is CAGSFSSGANVLTF.

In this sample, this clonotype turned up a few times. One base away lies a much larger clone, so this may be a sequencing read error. Written as DNA, the CDR3 is TGTGCCAGCTCACGTCTAGCGGGCTACGAGCAGTGCTTC. Protein product: CASSRLAGYEQCF. The chain joins TRBV18 to TRBJ2-7; 8 positions agree with TRBD2. The CDR3 is 13 amino acids. Germline CDR1 reads KGHSH; CDR2 reads LQKENI.

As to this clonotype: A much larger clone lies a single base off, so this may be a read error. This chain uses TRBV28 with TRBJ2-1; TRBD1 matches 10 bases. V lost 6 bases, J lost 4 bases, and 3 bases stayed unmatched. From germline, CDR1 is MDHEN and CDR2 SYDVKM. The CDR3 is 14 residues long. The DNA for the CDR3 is TGTGCCAGCAGCCGACAGGGGGCTTACAATGAGCAGTTCTTC. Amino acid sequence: CASSRQGAYNEQFF.

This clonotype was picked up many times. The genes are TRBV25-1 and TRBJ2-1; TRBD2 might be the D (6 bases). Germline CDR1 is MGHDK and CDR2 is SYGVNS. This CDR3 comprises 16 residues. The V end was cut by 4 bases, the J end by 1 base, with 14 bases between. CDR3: CASSGQRVQSYNEQFF. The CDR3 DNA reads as TGTGCCAGCAGTGGGCAGCGGGTGCAGTCCTACAATGAGCAGTTCTTC.

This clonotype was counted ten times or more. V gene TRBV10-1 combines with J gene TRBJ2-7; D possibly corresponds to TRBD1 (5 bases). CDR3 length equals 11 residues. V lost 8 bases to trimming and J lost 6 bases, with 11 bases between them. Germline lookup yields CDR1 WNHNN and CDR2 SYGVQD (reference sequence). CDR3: CASGNRGEQYF. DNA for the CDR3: TGCGCCAGCGGTAATAGGGGCGAGCAGTACTTC.